At least ten counts were recorded for the clone carrying this T cell receptor (beta chain). As the method for making TCR beta libraries, quantitative 5'-RACE with molecular barcodes was used. TCRdb reanalysed the 5' RACE reads using MiXCR and keeps one entry per CDR3 protein. Of 85,000 to 100,000 distinct CDR3 sequences listed, roughly 8.3% were seen once; the top ten hold approximately 9.9%. This entry belongs to a study of CD8 T cells in ankylosing spondylitis. The sample comprised blood, either unsorted or a sorted T cell fraction (not recorded which). This sequence originates from a male donor with ankylosing spondylitis or in good health (not recorded which).

The CDR3 loop is CASSSRTQPQHF. The CDR3 coding sequence is TGTGCCAGCAGTTCCCGGACCCAGCCCCAGCATTTT. This chain uses TRBV12-3 or TRBV12-4 with TRBJ1-5; D call uncertain. CDR3 length: 12 residues. V lost 4 bases, J lost 7 bases, and 8 bases lay in between.